A selection of T cell receptor beta chains follows, all from one sample in a study of cytomegalovirus exposure and HLA in healthy donors. TCRdb's table, derived via immunoSEQ multiplex PCR, lists solely in-frame clones and lacks some. The sample has some 180,000 clones; approximately 89% are singletons. The sequenced sample consisted of PBMCs. These receptor sequences come from a man aged 25-45 years in good health and CMV-seropositive. The CDR3 runs from the conserved cysteine through the conserved F or W. D genes are given only for firm matches. Some rows mark clone size as missing; the rest say once, few, many or name a class of expanded clone.

>12|NA|NA|TRBV7-9|TRBJ2-5
CASSLVGETQYF
TGTGCCAGCAGCCTAGTCGGGGAGACCCAGTACTTC
>12|TRBD1|NA|TRBV7-3|TRBJ2-3
CASSLGQATQYF
TGTGCCAGCAGCTTAGGACAGGCTACGCAGTATTTT
>13|NA|NA|TRBV4-1|TRBJ1-1
CASSHLTGTEAFF
TGCGCCAGCAGCCATTTAACGGGCACTGAAGCTTTCTTT
>14|NA|NA|TRBV11-3|TRBJ2-7
CASSLGPQGYEQYF
TGTGCCAGCAGCTTGGGTCCCCAGGGCTACGAGCAGTACTTC
>14|TRBD2|once|TRBV6-4|TRBJ2-1
CASSSSGSWNEQFF
TGTGCCAGCAGCTCTAGCGGGAGTTGGAATGAGCAGTTCTTC
>15|NA|NA|TRBV5-1|TRBJ1-5
CASSLQGASNQPQHF
TGCGCCAGCAGCTTGCAAGGGGCCAGCAATCAGCCCCAGCATTTT
>12|NA|NA|TRBV5-1|TRBJ2-2
CASSRFTGELFF
TGCGCCAGCAGCAGGTTCACCGGGGAGCTGTTTTTT
>14|NA|NA|TRBV7-9|TRBJ1-5
CASSSTTGSTPQHF
TGTGCCAGCAGTTCCACTACAGGGTCGACGCCCCAGCATTTT
>15|NA|NA|TRBV5-1|TRBJ1-2
CASSWGLTDNYGYTF
TGCGCCAGCAGCTGGGGCTTGACAGACAACTATGGCTACACCTTC
>14|NA|NA|TRBV4-1|TRBJ2-7
CASRAIGMTDEQYF
TGCGCCAGCAGAGCTATCGGGATGACGGACGAGCAGTACTTC
>15|NA|NA|TRBV2|TRBJ2-2
CASRITGQNTGELFF
TGTGCCAGCAGAATCACTGGACAGAACACCGGGGAGCTGTTTTTT
>17|NA|once|TRBV18|TRBJ2-1
CASSPRHTSLEGNEQFF
TGTGCCAGCTCTCCTCGACACACTAGCTTAGAGGGGAATGAGCAGTTCTTC
>15|TRBD1|once|TRBV27|TRBJ2-7
CASSLVGQGPRQQYF
TGTGCCAGCAGCTTAGTTGGACAGGGACCTAGACAGCAGTACTTC
>12|NA|NA|TRBV19|TRBJ1-5
CASSIDEQPQHF
TGTGCCAGTAGTATAGATGAACAGCCCCAGCATTTT
>14|NA|NA|TRBV9|TRBJ2-2
CASSVVLVPGELFF
TGTGCCAGCAGCGTAGTCCTGGTACCCGGGGAGCTGTTTTTT
>12|NA|NA|TRBV6-5|TRBJ2-7
CASSNGGSEQYF
TGTGCCAGCAGTAATGGAGGCAGCGAGCAGTACTTC
>20|TRBD2|NA|TRBV2|TRBJ2-7
CAITSWANRTSGGAPYEQYF
TGTGCCATCACTAGTTGGGCCAATCGGACTAGCGGGGGGGCTCCATACGAGCAGTACTTC
>15|TRBD1|NA|TRBV4-1|TRBJ1-2
CASSQDITGVYGYTF
TGCGCCAGCAGCCAAGATATCACAGGGGTCTATGGCTACACCTTC
>14|TRBD1|few|TRBV28|TRBJ1-1
CASSSDRGPSEAFF
TGTGCCAGCAGTTCCGACAGGGGGCCTTCTGAAGCTTTCTTT
>13|NA|few|TRBV5-1|TRBJ2-1
CASSLDSYNEQFF
TGCGCCAGCAGCTTGGACAGTTACAATGAGCAGTTCTTC
>13|TRBD1|NA|TRBV9|TRBJ1-2
CASSRGTGGGYTF
TGTGCCAGCAGCCGGGGGACAGGGGGCGGCTACACCTTC
>16|TRBD1|few|TRBV5-4|TRBJ1-6
CASSPRGTGGFSPLHF
TGTGCCAGCAGCCCCAGGGGAACAGGGGGTTTTTCACCCCTCCACTTT
>15|TRBD2|NA|TRBV13|TRBJ2-1
CASSPGLSVHNEQFF
TGTGCCAGCAGCCCGGGACTAAGCGTCCACAATGAGCAGTTCTTC
>15|NA|NA|TRBV7-9|TRBJ2-7
CASSRSGQAPGEQYF
TGTGCCAGCAGCCGGTCGGGGCAGGCCCCCGGAGAGCAGTACTTC
>14|NA|NA|TRBV9|TRBJ1-3
CASSPLWGGNTIYF
TGTGCCAGCAGCCCGCTTTGGGGGGGAAACACCATATATTTT
>14|TRBD1|NA|TRBV2|TRBJ2-2
CASRDRGITGELFF
TGTGCCAGCAGGGACAGGGGGATAACCGGGGAGCTGTTTTTT
>15|NA|NA|TRBV19|TRBJ1-5
CASTPGRGGNQPQHF
TGTGCCAGTACTCCCGGACGTGGGGGCAATCAGCCCCAGCATTTT
>13|NA|NA|TRBV19|TRBJ1-1
CASSIGMNTEAFF
TGTGCCAGTAGTATAGGGATGAACACTGAAGCTTTCTTT
>15|TRBD1|NA|TRBV30|TRBJ2-5
CAWTRTGIARETQYF
TGTGCCTGGACCCGGACAGGCATTGCGCGGGAGACCCAGTACTTC
>16|NA|NA|TRBV7-9|TRBJ2-7
CASSLARSGVYYEQYF
TGTGCCAGCAGCTTAGCGCGGTCGGGGGTTTACTACGAGCAGTACTTC
>13|NA|NA|TRBV6-5|TRBJ2-2
CASTPLPTGELFF
TGTGCCAGCACCCCCCTGCCCACCGGGGAGCTGTTTTTT
>14|NA|NA|TRBV7-2|TRBJ1-2
CASSFLSVNYGYTF
TGTGCCAGCAGCTTCCTGTCAGTGAACTATGGCTACACCTTC
>16|TRBD2|NA|TRBV29-1|TRBJ2-7
CSVAPGGSLGFDEQYF
TGCAGCGTTGCCCCCGGGGGGAGTTTAGGCTTCGACGAGCAGTACTTC
>15|TRBD2|NA|TRBV6-1|TRBJ2-2
CASSEGTINTGELFF
TGTGCCAGCAGTGAGGGGACTATAAACACCGGGGAGCTGTTTTTT
>15|TRBD2|once|TRBV11-3|TRBJ2-7
CASSLMAGGSYEQYF
TGTGCCAGCAGCTTAATGGCGGGAGGATCCTACGAGCAGTACTTC
>15|TRBD1|NA|TRBV7-7|TRBJ2-2
CASSQGQGMTGELFF
TGTGCCAGCAGCCAGGGACAGGGGATGACCGGGGAGCTGTTTTTT
>15|NA|NA|TRBV5-1|TRBJ2-7
CASKVTGGPSYEQYF
TGCGCCAGCAAAGTAACCGGGGGGCCCTCCTACGAGCAGTACTTC
>17|TRBD1|NA|TRBV28|TRBJ2-1
CASSLITADRGRNEQFF
TGTGCCAGCAGTTTAATCACCGCGGACAGGGGGCGGAATGAGCAGTTCTTC
>15|NA|NA|TRBV5-1|TRBJ2-3
CASSVGSTSTDTQYF
TGCGCCAGCAGTGTGGGGAGTACCAGCACAGATACGCAGTATTTT
>15|TRBD2|NA|TRBV4-1|TRBJ2-7
CASSREPGTTYEQYF
TGCGCCAGCAGCCGCGAGCCCGGGACTACCTACGAGCAGTACTTC
>14|TRBD1|NA|TRBV5-6|TRBJ2-7
CASSFGTGTYEQYF
TGTGCCAGCAGCTTCGGGACAGGTACCTACGAGCAGTACTTC
>16|TRBD1|NA|TRBV27|TRBJ2-3
CASSKTGGHISDTQYF
TGTGCCAGCAGTAAGACAGGGGGGCACATTTCGGATACGCAGTATTTT
>13|NA|NA|TRBV5-1|TRBJ1-3
CASSLYSGNTIYF
TGCGCCAGCAGCCTGTACTCTGGAAACACCATATATTTT
>16|NA|NA|TRBV27|TRBJ1-5
CASSRGGSLSNQPQHF
TGTGCCAGCAGCCGAGGGGGTTCCCTTAGCAATCAGCCCCAGCATTTT
>13|NA|NA|TRBV7-2|TRBJ2-3
CASSHRAADTQYF
TGTGCCAGCAGCCACAGGGCCGCAGATACGCAGTATTTT
>15|TRBD1|NA|TRBV6-5|TRBJ2-4
CASSPDRGKRNIQYF
TGTGCCAGCAGCCCGGACAGGGGTAAGAGGAACATTCAGTACTTC
>19|NA|NA|TRBV9|TRBJ2-2
CASSAYQGWAVLGTGELFF
TGTGCCAGCAGCGCATACCAGGGGTGGGCGGTCCTAGGAACCGGGGAGCTGTTTTTT
>15|TRBD2|once|TRBV5-4|TRBJ2-7
CASSLTSGGGGEQYF
TGTGCCAGCAGCTTAACCAGCGGGGGTGGTGGGGAGCAGTACTTC
>15|TRBD2|NA|TRBV9|TRBJ2-7
CASSALAGDLYEQYF
TGTGCCAGCAGCGCTTTAGCGGGAGATCTCTACGAGCAGTACTTC
>17|TRBD2|NA|TRBV4-2|TRBJ2-7
CASSQRRESGRAYEQYF
TGTGCCAGCAGCCAACGAAGAGAAAGCGGGAGGGCCTACGAGCAGTACTTC
>17|NA|NA|TRBV27|TRBJ2-3
CASSLSGGGPSTDTQYF
TGTGCCAGCAGTTTATCGGGAGGGGGACCAAGCACAGATACGCAGTATTTT
>15|NA|NA|TRBV5-1|TRBJ2-6
CASSQSPSGANVLTF
TGCGCCAGCAGCCAGAGCCCCTCTGGGGCCAACGTCCTGACTTTC
>13|NA|once|TRBV30|TRBJ1-6
CAWSATVETPLHF
TGTGCCTGGAGTGCCACAGTGGAGACACCCCTCCACTTT
>16|TRBD1|NA|TRBV27|TRBJ2-1
CASSWGQGIMDNEQFF
TGTGCCAGCAGTTGGGGACAGGGGATAATGGACAATGAGCAGTTCTTC
>13|NA|NA|TRBV10-3|TRBJ2-7
CAPWGRGSSEQYF
TGTGCCCCTTGGGGAAGGGGATCATCCGAGCAGTACTTC
>13|NA|NA|TRBV6-5|TRBJ2-7
CASSYRGTYEQYF
TGTGCCAGCAGTTACCGGGGGACTTACGAGCAGTACTTC
>15|TRBD2|NA|TRBV7-7|TRBJ2-1
CASSSSSGMGNEQFF
TGTGCTAGCAGCTCGAGTAGCGGGATGGGCAATGAGCAGTTCTTC
>13|NA|NA|TRBV28|TRBJ1-2
CASSPGGSYGYTF
TGTGCCAGCAGTCCCGGGGGTTCCTATGGCTACACCTTC